This record looks at one TCR beta chain sequence and its context. Per germline, CDR1 SGHDT and CDR2 YYEEEE. The CDR3 runs to 15 residues. The junction had 8 bases not matched to a gene; V was cut back by 4 bases and J by 5 bases. These data belong to a study of blood T cell repertoires in COVID-19. Data came from immunoSEQ multiplex PCR; TCRdb stores just in-frame clones and leaves some out. The sample contains 95,000 to 150,000 clones, approximately 77% of which appear only once. Sequenced sample: peripheral blood. This TCR came from a human donor in a cohort sampled during active COVID-19. The chain recombines TRBV5-6 with TRBJ1-1; TRBD1 matches at 10 bases. In DNA, the CDR3 is TGTGCCAGCAGCCAAACCGGGACAGGGGAAACTGAAGCTTTCTTT. It is translated as CASSQTGTGETEAFF.